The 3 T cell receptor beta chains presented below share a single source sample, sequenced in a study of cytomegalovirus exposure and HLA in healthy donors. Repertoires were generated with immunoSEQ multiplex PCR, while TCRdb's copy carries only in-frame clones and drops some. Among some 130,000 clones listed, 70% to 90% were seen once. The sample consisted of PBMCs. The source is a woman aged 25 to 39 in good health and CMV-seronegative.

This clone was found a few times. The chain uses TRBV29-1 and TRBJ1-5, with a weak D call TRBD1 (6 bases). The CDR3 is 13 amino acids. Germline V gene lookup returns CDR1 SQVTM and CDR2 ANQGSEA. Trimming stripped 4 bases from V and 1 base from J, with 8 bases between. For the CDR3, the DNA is TGCAGCGTTGGAGGGGGAAGCAATCAGCCCCAGCATTTT. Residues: CSVGGGSNQPQHF. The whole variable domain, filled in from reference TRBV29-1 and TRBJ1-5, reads SAVISQKPSRDICQRGTSLTIQCQVDSQVTMMFWYRQQPGQSLTLIATANQGSEATYESGFVIDKFPISRPNLTFSTLTVSNMSPEDSSIYLCSVGGGSNQPQHFGDGTRLSIL.

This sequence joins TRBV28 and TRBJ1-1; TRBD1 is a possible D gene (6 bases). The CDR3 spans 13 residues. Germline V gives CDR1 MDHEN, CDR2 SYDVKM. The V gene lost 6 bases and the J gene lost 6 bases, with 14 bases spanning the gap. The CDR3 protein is CASRSDSPAEAFF. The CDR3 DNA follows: TGTGCCAGCAGGTCGGACAGCCCGGCTGAAGCTTTCTTT.

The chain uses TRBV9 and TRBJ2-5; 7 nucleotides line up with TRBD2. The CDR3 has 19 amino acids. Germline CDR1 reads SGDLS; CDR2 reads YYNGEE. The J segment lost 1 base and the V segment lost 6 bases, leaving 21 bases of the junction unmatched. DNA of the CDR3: TGTGCCAGCAACCCCCTACGAGGAACGGGAGGACACCTCCAAGAGACCCAGTACTTC. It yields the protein CASNPLRGTGGHLQETQYF.